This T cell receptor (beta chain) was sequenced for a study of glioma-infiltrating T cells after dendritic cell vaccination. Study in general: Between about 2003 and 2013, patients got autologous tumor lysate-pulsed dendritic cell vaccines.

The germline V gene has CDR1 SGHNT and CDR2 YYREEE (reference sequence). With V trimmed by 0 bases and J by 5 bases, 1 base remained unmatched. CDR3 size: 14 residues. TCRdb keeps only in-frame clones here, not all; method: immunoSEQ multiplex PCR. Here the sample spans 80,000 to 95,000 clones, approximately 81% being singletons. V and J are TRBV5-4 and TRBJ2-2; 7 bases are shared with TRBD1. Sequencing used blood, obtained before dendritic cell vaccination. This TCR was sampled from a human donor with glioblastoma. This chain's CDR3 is CASSLGQGTGELFF. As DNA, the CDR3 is TGTGCCAGCAGCTTGGGACAGGGAACCGGGGAGCTGTTTTTT.